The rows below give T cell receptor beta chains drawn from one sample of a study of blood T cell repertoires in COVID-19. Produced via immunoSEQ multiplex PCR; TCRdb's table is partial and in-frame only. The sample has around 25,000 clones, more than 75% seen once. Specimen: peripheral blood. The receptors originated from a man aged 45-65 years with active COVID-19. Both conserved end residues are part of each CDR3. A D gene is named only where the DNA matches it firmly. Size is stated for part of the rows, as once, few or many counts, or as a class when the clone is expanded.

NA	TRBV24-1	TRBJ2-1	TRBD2	TGTGCCACCAGTGATCCCAGTCCTAGCGGGGTACTCAATGAGCAGTTCTTC	CATSDPSPSGVLNEQFF
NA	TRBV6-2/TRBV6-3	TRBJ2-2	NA	TGTGCCAGCAGTTACGAGCGGGTTCACACCGGGGAGCTGTTTTTT	CASSYERVHTGELFF
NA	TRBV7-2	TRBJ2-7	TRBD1	TGTGCCAGCAGCTTACGTCCGGGACAGGGGAAAGGCGAGCAGTACTTC	CASSLRPGQGKGEQYF
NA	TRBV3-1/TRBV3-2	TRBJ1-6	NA	TGTGCCAGCAGCCAAGAAACGAGGGGGACGGGCTATAATTCACCCCTCCACTTT	CASSQETRGTGYNSPLHF
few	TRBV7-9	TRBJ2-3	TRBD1	TGTGCCAGCAGCTCAGACTTCCGGGACAGGCCGACCAAAGATACGCAGTATTTT	CASSSDFRDRPTKDTQYF
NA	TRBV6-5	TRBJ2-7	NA	TGTGCCAGCAGTTTGACAGGTTCCTACGAGCAGTACTTC	CASSLTGSYEQYF
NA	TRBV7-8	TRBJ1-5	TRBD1	TGTGCCAGCAGCCTCCAGGGGGCTAGCAATCAGCCCCAGCATTTT	CASSLQGASNQPQHF
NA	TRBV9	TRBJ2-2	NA	TGTGCCAGCAGCTCAGACACCGGGGAGCTGTTTTTT	CASSSDTGELFF
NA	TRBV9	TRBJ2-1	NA	TGTGCCAGCAGCCCATCCGGGACACGGAATGAGCAGTTCTTC	CASSPSGTRNEQFF
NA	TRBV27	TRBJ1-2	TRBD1	TGTGCCAGCAGTCAATCCGGGACAGGACACCCGTTGAAGGGCTACACCTTC	CASSQSGTGHPLKGYTF
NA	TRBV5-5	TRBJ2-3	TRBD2	TGTGCCAGCAGCTTGGTTCGGCGGGGGGGCACAGATACGCAGTATTTT	CASSLVRRGGTDTQYF
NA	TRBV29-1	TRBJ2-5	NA	TGCAGCGTTCTAGCGGAGACCCAGTACTTC	CSVLAETQYF
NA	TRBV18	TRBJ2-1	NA	TGTGCCAGCTCCCGATGGGGCGACAATGAGCAGTTCTTC	CASSRWGDNEQFF
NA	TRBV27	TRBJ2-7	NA	TGTGCCAGCAGTTTAGCCCCCTTTACAGCTACCTACGAGCAGTACTTC	CASSLAPFTATYEQYF
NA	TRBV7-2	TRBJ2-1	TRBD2	TGTGCCAGCAGCTGGACTAGCGGGAGCTATGAGCAGTTCTTC	CASSWTSGSYEQFF
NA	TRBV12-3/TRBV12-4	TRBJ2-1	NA	TGTGCCAGCGGTGCCGGCTGGGCGGGGCAGTTCTTC	CASGAGWAGQFF
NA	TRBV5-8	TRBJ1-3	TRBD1	TGTGCCAGCAGCCCCGGGACAGGGCGAGGAAACACCATATATTTT	CASSPGTGRGNTIYF
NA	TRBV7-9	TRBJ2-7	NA	TGTGCCAGCAGCTTAATCAGGGCGGACGAGCAGTACTTC	CASSLIRADEQYF
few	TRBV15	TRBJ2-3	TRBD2	TGTGCCACCAGCAGAGCCGGGACTAGCTACTCAGATACGCAGTATTTT	CATSRAGTSYSDTQYF
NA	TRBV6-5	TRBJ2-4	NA	TGTGCCAGCAGTTACACGACTGGGGCCAAAAACATTCAGTACTTC	CASSYTTGAKNIQYF
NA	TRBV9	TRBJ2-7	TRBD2	TGTGCCAGCAGCAAACTAGCGGGAGGTGGGTACGAGCAGTACTTC	CASSKLAGGGYEQYF
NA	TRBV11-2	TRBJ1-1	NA	TGTGCCAGCAGCTCCTTCCGGTGGGGGAGGCCAACTGAAGCTTTCTTT	CASSSFRWGRPTEAFF
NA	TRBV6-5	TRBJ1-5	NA	TGTGCCAGCAGTTACTCGAGGGTGGGTCAGCCCCAGCATTTT	CASSYSRVGQPQHF
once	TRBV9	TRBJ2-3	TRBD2	TGTGCCAGCAGCGCAGGGGGACTAGCGGGTATTTATACGCAGTATTTT	CASSAGGLAGIYTQYF
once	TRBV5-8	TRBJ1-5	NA	TGTGCCAGCAGCTTCCGAGAGAGCAATCAGCCCCAGCATTTT	CASSFRESNQPQHF
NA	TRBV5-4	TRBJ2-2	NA	TGTGCCAGCTCAAACACCGGGGAGCTGTTTTTT	CASSNTGELFF
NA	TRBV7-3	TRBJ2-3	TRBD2	TGTGCCAGCAGCCCCCGGGGGGGGTATAGCACAGATACGCAGTATTTT	CASSPRGGYSTDTQYF
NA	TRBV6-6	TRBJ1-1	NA	TGTGCCAGCAGTTACGTCACGGGGTTCGCTGAAGCTTTCTTT	CASSYVTGFAEAFF
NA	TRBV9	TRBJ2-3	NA	TGTGCCAGCAGCGTAGTCGGTGGCACAGATACGCAGTATTTT	CASSVVGGTDTQYF
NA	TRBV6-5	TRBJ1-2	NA	TGTGCCAGCAGTACATTAGGCTACACCTTC	CASSTLGYTF
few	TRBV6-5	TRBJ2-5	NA	TGTGCCAGCAGGCCAGGGGGGTCAGAGACCCAGTACTTC	CASRPGGSETQYF
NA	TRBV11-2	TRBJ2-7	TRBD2	TGTGCCAGCAGAAGACTAGCGAGCTACGAGCAGTACTTC	CASRRLASYEQYF
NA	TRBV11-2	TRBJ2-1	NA	TGTGCCAGCAGCTCATCCGCCTGGGGGCAAGGTAGGTCCTACAATGAGCAGTTCTTC	CASSSSAWGQGRSYNEQFF
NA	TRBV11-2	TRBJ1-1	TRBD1	TGTGCCAGCAGCTTGGACAGGGTCTGGACTGAAGCTTTCTTT	CASSLDRVWTEAFF
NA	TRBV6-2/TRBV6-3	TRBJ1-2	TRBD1	TGTGCCAGCAGTTACTCCCGACAGGGGAGGCCCTATGGCTACACCTTC	CASSYSRQGRPYGYTF
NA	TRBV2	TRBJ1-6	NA	TGTGCCAGCAGTAGTCTACAGGGTGTTACCCTCCACTTT	CASSSLQGVTLHF
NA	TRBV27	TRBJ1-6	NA	TGTGCCAGCAGTTTATCGGGCAGGGGTGGTTCACCCCTCCACTTT	CASSLSGRGGSPLHF